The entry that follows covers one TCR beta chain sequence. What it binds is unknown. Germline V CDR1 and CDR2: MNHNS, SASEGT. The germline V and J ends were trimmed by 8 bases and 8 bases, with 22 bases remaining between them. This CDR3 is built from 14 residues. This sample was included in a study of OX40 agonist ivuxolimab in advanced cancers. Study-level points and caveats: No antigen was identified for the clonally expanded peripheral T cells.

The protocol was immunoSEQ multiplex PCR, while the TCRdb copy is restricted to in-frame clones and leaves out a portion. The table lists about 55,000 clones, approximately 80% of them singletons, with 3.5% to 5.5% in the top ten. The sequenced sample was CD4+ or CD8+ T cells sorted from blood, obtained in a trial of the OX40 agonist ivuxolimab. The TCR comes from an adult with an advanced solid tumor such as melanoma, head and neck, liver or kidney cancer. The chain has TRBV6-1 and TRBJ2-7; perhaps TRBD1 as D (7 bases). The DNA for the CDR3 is TGTGCCAGCTCCCCGGGGGACAGCGCTACGAAGCAGTACTTC. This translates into CASSPGDSATKQYF.